These 4 T cell receptor beta chains were all obtained from the same sample, sequenced in a study of PD-1 blockade in classical Hodgkin lymphoma. Each and every patient relapsed after autologous stem cell transplantation, and patients got differing brentuximab vedotin exposure. Profiled with immunoSEQ multiplex PCR; TCRdb holds only in-frame clones, not every one. Among about 85,000 clones listed, about nine tenths were seen once. The sample here was peripheral blood mononuclear cells (PBMCs), taken before the second cycle of nivolumab. These receptors were obtained from a human donor with classical Hodgkin lymphoma.

J is TRBJ1-2 and V is TRBV27; TRBD1 might be the D (5 bases). Per the germline V gene, CDR1 is MNHEY and CDR2 is SMNVEV (reference sequence). The CDR3 has 14 residues. With 2 bases removed from V and 7 bases from J, the gap between germline ends came to 14 bases. The CDR3 bases are TGTGCCAGCAGTTTACGGGACCCTTCTCTTGGCTACACCTTC. This translates into CASSLRDPSLGYTF.

CDR3 sequence: CASSRGDLTGAEAFF. As DNA, the CDR3 is TGTGCCAGCTCCCGGGGAGATTTAACTGGCGCTGAAGCTTTCTTT. The chain combines TRBV9 with TRBJ1-1; D gene ambiguous. The CDR3 loop spans 15 amino acids. Trimming shortened V by 7 bases and J by 6 bases, and 22 bases separated the two germline ends. CDR1 is SGDLS, CDR2 YYNGEE, per germline.

The rearrangement uses TRBV27 and TRBJ1-5; D is unclear. Trimming stripped 5 bases from V and 9 bases from J, with 8 bases between. The CDR3 has 11 amino acids. CDR1 and CDR2 (germline): MNHEY, SMNVEV (reference sequence). CDR3 protein: CASSPVRPQHF. Here the CDR3 DNA reads TGTGCCAGCAGTCCGGTACGGCCCCAGCATTTT.

V gene TRBV6-1 combines with J gene TRBJ1-1; unclear D gene. Per germline, CDR1 MNHNS and CDR2 SASEGT. The V end was cut by 6 bases, the J end by 4 bases, with 6 bases between. The CDR3 runs to 11 residues. CDR3: CASRSGTEAFF. CDR3 in DNA: TGTGCCAGCAGAAGTGGCACTGAAGCTTTCTTT.